This T cell receptor (beta chain) was captured in a study of long-term antiretroviral therapy in people with HIV. Overall study results and limits: ART adherence, viral resistance and therapy changes went undocumented.

Post-ART PBMC samples numbered at least two per donor, and pre-ART ones at least one. The assay used was immunoSEQ (version v3.0), run at survey level. Produced via immunoSEQ multiplex PCR; TCRdb's table is partial and in-frame only. Among under 30,000 clones listed, around 92% were seen once. V lost 7 bases and J lost 6, with 14 bases in between. Per germline, CDR1 MNHNS and CDR2 SASEGT. This CDR3 is built from 13 residues. With respect to this clone: Antigen specificity is unknown.

V is TRBV6-1 and J is TRBJ2-3; D may be TRBD1 (6 bases). The sequenced sample was unsorted PBMCs, obtained 7.4 years after starting antiretroviral therapy. The receptor was isolated from a man between 45 and 60 years old with HIV. The CDR3 sequence is CASKIQGSDTQYF. The CDR3 coding sequence is TGTGCCAGCAAAATACAGGGATCCGATACGCAGTATTTT.